This TCR beta chain was sequenced for a study of human T cells and chemical hapten exposure. Described time point: patch test 1, 2 weeks after DPC sensitization. The treatment is: therapeutic diphenylcyclopropenone sensitization with weekly scalp DPC. Each CDR3 protein gets one entry after TCRdb re-called the RACE reads with MiXCR. The sample lists nearly 350,000 distinct CDR3 sequences, under 8% seen once, with 8% to 9% in the top ten. V lost 3 bases, J lost 3 bases, and 3 bases stayed unmatched. This CDR3 comprises 14 residues. Germline V gene lookup returns CDR1 SGDLS and CDR2 YYNGEE. Source: whole blood, taken in connection with sensitization to the hapten diphenylcyclopropenone (DPC). The chain employs TRBV9 and TRBJ2-7, with 10 positions matching TRBD1. This TCR was recovered from a woman in her late teens or twenties with alopecia areata. Some clones in this sample may be carry-over from other donors' samples. The CDR3, as DNA: TGTGCCAGCAGCGCCGGGACAGGGGACTACGAGCAGTACTTC. Translation gives CASSAGTGDYEQYF.